This passage covers 15 T cell receptor beta chains from one sample sequenced in a study of siplizumab effects on memory and regulatory T cells. Sequencing used immunoSEQ multiplex PCR; TCRdb keeps in-frame clones, though not all of them. In the table there are tens of thousands of clones, more than 70% of which are singletons. The sequenced material came from naive CD4+ T cells sorted from blood. These receptors were obtained from a human donor in good health.

The chain is built from TRBV18 and TRBJ2-7; 7 nucleotides align to TRBD1. Germline V lookup: CDR1 KGHSH, CDR2 LQKENI. Trimming removed 2 bases from V and 4 bases from J; junction bases left unmatched: 5. This CDR3 has 14 amino acids. CDR3 in amino acids: CASSPETGMYEQYF. The CDR3 DNA reads TGTGCCAGCTCACCAGAGACAGGGATGTACGAGCAGTACTTC.

The rearrangement links TRBV6-5 to TRBJ2-7; D might be TRBD2 (6 bases). Trimming stripped 6 bases from V and 2 bases from J, with 17 bases between. The CDR3 has 15 amino acids. Germline values: CDR1 MNHEY, CDR2 SVGAGI. The CDR3 is CASSLWGGATYEQYF. Here the CDR3 DNA reads TGTGCCAGCAGCCTGTGGGGCGGGGCCACCTACGAGCAGTACTTC.

The gene calls are TRBV7-3 and TRBJ2-7, with TRBD2 matching 14 bases. Per germline, CDR1 SGHTA and CDR2 FQGTGA. V trimming: 4 bases; J trimming: 3 bases; junction bases outside the gene matches: 5. CDR3 length: 16 residues. The CDR3 region has the DNA TGTGCCAGCAGCTCATCCGGGACTAGCGGGGGCTACGAGCAGTACTTC. As protein: CASSSSGTSGGYEQYF.

This chain uses TRBV7-8 with TRBJ2-1, with D unclear. Trimming removed 5 bases from V and 1 base from J, with 9 bases in between. CDR1 is SGHVS, CDR2 FQNEAQ, per germline. CDR3 length: 14 amino acids. The CDR3 nucleotides read TGTGCCAGCAGCGGCCTAAGATCCTACAATGAGCAGTTCTTC. Translating gives CASSGLRSYNEQFF. Using reference TRBV7-8 and TRBJ2-1 for the parts outside the CDR3, the full variable domain is GAGVSQSPRYKVAKRGQDVALRCDPISGHVSLFWYQQALGQGPEFLTYFQNEAQLDKSGLPSDRFFAERPEGSVSTLKIQRTQQEDSAVYLCASSGLRSYNEQFFGPGTRLTVL.

This chain links TRBV5-1 with TRBJ2-7, with unresolved D. Looked up from germline, CDR1 is SGHRS and CDR2 is YFSETQ. This CDR3 contains 13 residues. V dropped 4 bases and J dropped 6 bases, with 14 bases sitting between them. The CDR3 nucleotides are TGCGCCAGCAGCCTTAACGAAGGGTCCGAGCAGTACTTC. It yields the protein CASSLNEGSEQYF.

The rearrangement joins TRBV18 to TRBJ2-5; 9 bases are shared with TRBD1. The germline CDR1 and CDR2 sequences are KGHSH and LQKENI. V lost 3 bases, J lost 1 base, and 0 bases stayed unmatched. CDR3 length: 14 residues. The CDR3: CASSPDRGQETQYF. The CDR3 coding sequence is TGTGCCAGCTCACCGGACAGGGGCCAAGAGACCCAGTACTTC.

This clone was observed a single time. V and J are TRBV4-1 and TRBJ2-3, with 7 bases fitting TRBD2. CDR1 and CDR2 (germline): MGHRA, YSYEKL. The trim removed 2 bases at V and 0 bases at J, leaving 5 bases unmatched. The CDR3 is made up of 16 amino acids. DNA of the CDR3: TGCGCCAGCAGCCAAATTGGACTAGGTAGCACAGATACGCAGTATTTT. Translation gives CASSQIGLGSTDTQYF.

The V and J genes are TRBV27 and TRBJ1-2, with D maybe TRBD1 (6 bases). From germline, CDR1 is MNHEY and CDR2 SMNVEV (reference sequence). Trimming left V 7 bases short and J 6 bases short, with 12 bases between. This CDR3 spans 12 amino acids. The CDR3 protein is CASKSRGDGYTF. The DNA of the CDR3 is TGTGCCAGCAAGTCCAGGGGCGATGGCTACACCTTC.

The rearrangement links TRBV6-6 to TRBJ2-7; D is perhaps TRBD1 (5 bases). The CDR3 is made up of 13 amino acids. Looked up from germline, CDR1 is MNHNY and CDR2 is SVGAGI (reference sequence). Deletions cut 2 bases from V and 7 bases from J, with 12 bases between. In DNA, the CDR3 is TGTGCCAGCAGTTACCTCGGCAGGGCGGAGCAGTACTTC. Translating it yields CASSYLGRAEQYF.

V is TRBV19 and J is TRBJ1-1, with D hard to call. Germline CDR1 is LNHDA and CDR2 is SQIVND (reference sequence). V lost 5 bases and J lost 2, with 12 bases in between. This CDR3 has 14 residues. In DNA, the CDR3 is TGTGCCAGTAGTCCCAGGACGGTAAACACTGAAGCTTTCTTT. This encodes CASSPRTVNTEAFF.

V usage is TRBV29-1 and J usage is TRBJ1-1, with D possibly matching TRBD1 (6 bases). The CDR3 consists of 13 residues. The germline V and J ends were trimmed by 4 bases and 0 bases, with 9 bases remaining between them. Germline V gene lookup returns CDR1 SQVTM and CDR2 ANQGSEA. The CDR3 DNA is TGCAGCGTTGCCCCAGGGGTGAACACTGAAGCTTTCTTT. Protein product: CSVAPGVNTEAFF.

The chain has TRBV5-1 and TRBJ2-7, with D unresolved. The CDR3 totals 14 residues. Deletions cut 0 bases from V and 0 bases from J, with 7 bases between. Per the germline V gene, CDR1 is SGHRS and CDR2 is YFSETQ. The CDR3 nucleotides are TGCGCCAGCAGCTTGGGCCCGAGCTCCTACGAGCAGTACTTC. It encodes CASSLGPSSYEQYF. Filled out from reference TRBV5-1 and TRBJ2-7, the complete variable domain reads KAGVTQTPRYLIKTRGQQVTLSCSPISGHRSVSWYQQTPGQGLQFLFEYFSETQRNKGNFPGRFSGRQFSNSRSEMNVSTLELGDSALYLCASSLGPSSYEQYFGPGTRLTVT.

V usage is TRBV6-1 and J usage is TRBJ2-3; 7 positions match TRBD1. Per germline, CDR1 MNHNS and CDR2 SASEGT. V lost 4 bases and J lost 5; bases outside the gene matches: 9. CDR3 length equals 15 residues. The CDR3 region is CASSVRQGLVDTQYF. In DNA, the CDR3 is TGTGCCAGCAGTGTCAGACAGGGCCTCGTAGATACGCAGTATTTT.

The CDR3 reads CASSQDLIAGGRGTQYF. The CDR3 DNA follows: TGTGCCAGCAGCCAAGATCTGATAGCGGGGGGCCGGGGGACCCAGTACTTC. The gene calls are TRBV4-2 and TRBJ2-5; 10 bases fit TRBD2. This CDR3 contains 17 residues. Germline V gene data show CDR1 as LGHNA and CDR2 as YNFKEQ. J was trimmed by 7 bases and V by 0 bases; bases with no gene match: 11.

On this clone itself: Mismatch with germline at one junction end may stem from a read error. The same CDR3 arises from other DNA sequences in this sample as well. The chain couples TRBV4-1 to TRBJ2-7; D perhaps matches TRBD1 (5 bases). CDR1 MGHRA and CDR2 YSYEKL come from the germline V gene. This CDR3 has 15 residues. The DNA of the CDR3 is TGTGCCAGCAGCCAAGATAGGGGAAGCTCCTACGAGCAGTACTTC. Translating it yields CASSQDRGSSYEQYF.